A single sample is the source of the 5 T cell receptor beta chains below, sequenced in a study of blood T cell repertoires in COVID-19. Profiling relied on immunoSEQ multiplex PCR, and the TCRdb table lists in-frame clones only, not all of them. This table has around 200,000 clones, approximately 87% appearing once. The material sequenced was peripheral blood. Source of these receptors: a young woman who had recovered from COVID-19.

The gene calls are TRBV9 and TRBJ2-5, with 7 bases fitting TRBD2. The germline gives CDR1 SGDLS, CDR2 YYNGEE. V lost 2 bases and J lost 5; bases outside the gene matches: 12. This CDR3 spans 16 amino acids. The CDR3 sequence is CASSVDGGGSSETQYF. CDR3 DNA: TGTGCCAGCAGCGTCGATGGGGGGGGATCCTCGGAGACCCAGTACTTC.

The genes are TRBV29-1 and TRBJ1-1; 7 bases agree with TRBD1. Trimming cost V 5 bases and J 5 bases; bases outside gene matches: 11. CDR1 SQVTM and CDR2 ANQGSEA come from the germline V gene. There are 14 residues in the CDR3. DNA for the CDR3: TGCAGCGTTCTACTAAGACAGGGTCGGACTGAAGCTTTCTTT. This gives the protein CSVLLRQGRTEAFF.

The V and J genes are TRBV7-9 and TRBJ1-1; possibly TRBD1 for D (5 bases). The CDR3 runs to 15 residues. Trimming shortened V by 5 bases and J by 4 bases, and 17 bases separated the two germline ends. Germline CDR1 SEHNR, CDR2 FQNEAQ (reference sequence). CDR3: CASSPGMVGGTEAFF. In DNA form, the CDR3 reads TGTGCCAGCAGCCCCGGAATGGTGGGGGGCACTGAAGCTTTCTTT.

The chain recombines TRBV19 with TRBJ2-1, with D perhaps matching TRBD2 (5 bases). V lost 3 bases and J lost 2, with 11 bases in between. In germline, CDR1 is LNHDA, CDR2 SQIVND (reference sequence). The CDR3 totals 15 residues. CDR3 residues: CASSIGGPPYNEQFF. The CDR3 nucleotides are TGTGCCAGTAGTATCGGCGGGCCTCCCTACAATGAGCAGTTCTTC.

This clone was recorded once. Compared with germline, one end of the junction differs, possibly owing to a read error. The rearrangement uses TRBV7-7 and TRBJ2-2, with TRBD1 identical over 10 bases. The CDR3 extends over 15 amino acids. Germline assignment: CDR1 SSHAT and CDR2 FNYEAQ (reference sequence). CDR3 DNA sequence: TGTGCTAGCAGCTTAGGACAGGGGGACACCGGGGAGCTGTTTTTT. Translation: CASSLGQGDTGELFF.